This TCR beta chain was retrieved from a study of technical replicates of blood from a handful of donors. Assay: immunoSEQ multiplex PCR; the TCRdb copy retains only in-frame clones and omits some. In the table there are fewer than 100,000 clones, about 95% of which are singletons. The germline V gene has CDR1 SEHNR and CDR2 FQNEAQ (reference sequence). The CDR3 contains 13 residues. V shed 3 bases and J shed 3 bases, with 9 bases lying between them. Material for sequencing was T cells isolated from PBMCs. The chain employs TRBV7-9 and TRBJ2-7; D is possibly TRBD1 (6 bases). The TCR comes from a human donor in good health. The CDR3, as DNA: TGTGCCAGCAGCTTGGACAGTTTCTACGAGCAGTACTTC. This translates into CASSLDSFYEQYF.